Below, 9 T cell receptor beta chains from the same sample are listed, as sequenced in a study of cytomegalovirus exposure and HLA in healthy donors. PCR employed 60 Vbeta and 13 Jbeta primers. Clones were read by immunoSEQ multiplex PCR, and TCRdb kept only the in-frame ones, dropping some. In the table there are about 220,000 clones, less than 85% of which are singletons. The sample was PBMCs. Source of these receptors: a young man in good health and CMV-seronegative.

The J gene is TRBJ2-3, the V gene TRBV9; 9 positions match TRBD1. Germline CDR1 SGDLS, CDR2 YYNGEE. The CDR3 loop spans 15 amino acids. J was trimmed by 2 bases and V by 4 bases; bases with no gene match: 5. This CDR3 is CASSLGQGITDTQYF. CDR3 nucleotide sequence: TGTGCCAGCAGCCTTGGACAGGGGATCACAGATACGCAGTATTTT.

CDR3 region: CASSLTGGVAETQYF. CDR3 in DNA: TGCGCCAGCAGCTTGACTGGCGGAGTCGCAGAGACCCAGTACTTC. V usage is TRBV5-1 and J usage is TRBJ2-5, with unresolved D. V was pared by 1 base and J by 4 bases, with 14 bases between. Germline-derived CDR1 and CDR2 are SGHRS and YFSETQ. CDR3 size: 15 residues.

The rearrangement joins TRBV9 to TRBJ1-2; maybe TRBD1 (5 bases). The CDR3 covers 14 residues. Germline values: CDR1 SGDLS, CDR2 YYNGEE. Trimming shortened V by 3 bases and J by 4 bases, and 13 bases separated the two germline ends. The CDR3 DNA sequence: TGTGCCAGCAGCGGAGACAGTAACGGCTATGGCTACACCTTC. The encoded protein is CASSGDSNGYGYTF.

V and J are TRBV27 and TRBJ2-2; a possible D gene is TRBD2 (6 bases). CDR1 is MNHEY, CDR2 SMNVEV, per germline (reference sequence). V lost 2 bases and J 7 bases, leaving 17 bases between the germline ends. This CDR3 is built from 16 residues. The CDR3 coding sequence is TGTGCCAGCAGTTTAAGTCGTCGGGGGTTGGTCGGGGAGCTGTTTTTT. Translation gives CASSLSRRGLVGELFF.

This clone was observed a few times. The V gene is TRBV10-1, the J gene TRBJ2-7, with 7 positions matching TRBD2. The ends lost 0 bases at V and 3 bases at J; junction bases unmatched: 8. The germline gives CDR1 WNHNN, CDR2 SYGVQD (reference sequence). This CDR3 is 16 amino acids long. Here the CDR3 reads CASSESRASGYYEQYF. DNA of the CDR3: TGCGCCAGCAGTGAGTCGAGGGCTAGCGGATACTACGAGCAGTACTTC.

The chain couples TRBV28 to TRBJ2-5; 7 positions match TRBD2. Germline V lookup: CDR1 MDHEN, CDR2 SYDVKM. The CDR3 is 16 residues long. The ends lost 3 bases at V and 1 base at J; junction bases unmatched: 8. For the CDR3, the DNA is TGTGCCAGCAGTTTGAAGCGGGAATACTTCCAAGAGACCCAGTACTTC. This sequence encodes CASSLKREYFQETQYF. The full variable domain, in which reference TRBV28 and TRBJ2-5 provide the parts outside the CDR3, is DVKVTQSSRYLVKRTGEKVFLECVQDMDHENMFWYRQDPGLGLRLIYFSYDVKMKEKGDIPEGYSVSREKKERFSLILESASTNQTSMYLCASSLKREYFQETQYFGPGTRLLVL.

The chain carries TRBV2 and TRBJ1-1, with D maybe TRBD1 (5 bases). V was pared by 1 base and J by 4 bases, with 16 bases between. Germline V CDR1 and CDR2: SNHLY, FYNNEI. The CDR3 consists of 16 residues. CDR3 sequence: CASSEDDSRGGTEAFF. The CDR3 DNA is TGTGCCAGCAGTGAAGACGACAGCCGGGGGGGCACTGAAGCTTTCTTT.

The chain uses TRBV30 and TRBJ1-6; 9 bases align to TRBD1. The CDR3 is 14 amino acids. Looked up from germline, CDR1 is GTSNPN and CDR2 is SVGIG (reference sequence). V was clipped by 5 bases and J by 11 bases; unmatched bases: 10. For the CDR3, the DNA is TGTGCCTGGGAACCGGGACAGGGTTCGCCACCCCTCCACTTT. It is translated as CAWEPGQGSPPLHF.

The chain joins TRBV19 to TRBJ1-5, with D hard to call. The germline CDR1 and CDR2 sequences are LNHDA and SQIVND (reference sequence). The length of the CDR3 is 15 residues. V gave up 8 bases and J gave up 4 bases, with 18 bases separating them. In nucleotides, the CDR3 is TGTGCCAGTCTCGGGTCCTCCACACGAAATCAGCCCCAGCATTTT. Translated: CASLGSSTRNQPQHF.